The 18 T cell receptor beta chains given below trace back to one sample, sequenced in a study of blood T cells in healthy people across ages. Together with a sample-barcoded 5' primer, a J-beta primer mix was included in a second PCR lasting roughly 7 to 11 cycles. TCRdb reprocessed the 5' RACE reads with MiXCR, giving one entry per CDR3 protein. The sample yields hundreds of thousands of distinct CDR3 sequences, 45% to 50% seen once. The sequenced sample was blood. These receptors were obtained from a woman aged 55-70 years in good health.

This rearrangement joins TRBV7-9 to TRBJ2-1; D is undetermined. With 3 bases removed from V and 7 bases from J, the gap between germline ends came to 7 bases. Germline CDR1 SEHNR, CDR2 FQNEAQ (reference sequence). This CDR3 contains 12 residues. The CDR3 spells CASSFKENEQFF. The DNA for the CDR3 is TGTGCCAGCAGCTTCAAGGAGAATGAGCAGTTCTTC.

The CDR3 bases are TGTGCCAGCAGTTTGAGGAAGAGTTGGGAGCAGTTCTTC. Amino acid sequence: CASSLRKSWEQFF. The chain links TRBV6-5 to TRBJ2-1; D gene ambiguous. CDR1 is MNHEY and CDR2 is SVGAGI in the germline V gene. The CDR3 runs to 13 residues. V was shortened by 4 bases and J by 10 bases, with 14 bases between the two germline ends.

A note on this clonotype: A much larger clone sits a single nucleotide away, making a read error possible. The CDR3 is CAGSQDESSSLYEQYF. CDR3 bases: TGTGCCGGCAGCCAAGATGAGTCTAGTAGTCTCTACGAGCAGTACTTC. V is TRBV4-2 and J is TRBJ2-7; D unclear. CDR3 length: 16 residues. The germline gives CDR1 LGHNA, CDR2 YNFKEQ.

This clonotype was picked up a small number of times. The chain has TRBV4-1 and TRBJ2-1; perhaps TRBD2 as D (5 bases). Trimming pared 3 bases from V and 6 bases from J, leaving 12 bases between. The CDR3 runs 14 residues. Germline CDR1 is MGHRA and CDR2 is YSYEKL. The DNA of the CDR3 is TGCGCCAGCAGCCAGGCGGGTCCTATCAATGAGCAGTTCTTC. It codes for CASSQAGPINEQFF.

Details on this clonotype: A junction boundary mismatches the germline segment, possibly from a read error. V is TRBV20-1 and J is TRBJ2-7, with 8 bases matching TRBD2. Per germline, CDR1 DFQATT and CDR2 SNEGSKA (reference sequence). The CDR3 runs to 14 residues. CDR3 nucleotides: TGCAGTGCACCCCCCGCGCGGGGGGCCTACGGGCAGTACTTC. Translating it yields CSAPPARGAYGQYF.

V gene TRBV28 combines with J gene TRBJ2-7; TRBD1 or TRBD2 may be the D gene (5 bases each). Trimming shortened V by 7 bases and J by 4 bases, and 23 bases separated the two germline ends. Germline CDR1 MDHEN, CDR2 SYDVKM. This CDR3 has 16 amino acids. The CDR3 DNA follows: TGTGCCAGCACCGTATCCCTTCTTGAGGGGTTGTACGAGCAGTACTTC. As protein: CASTVSLLEGLYEQYF.

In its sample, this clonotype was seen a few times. The CDR3 DNA is TGTGCCAGCAGCCAAGATCTCAACAGGGAGGGTACAGATACGCAGTATTTT. Translation gives CASSQDLNREGTDTQYF. The V call is TRBV4-2, the J call TRBJ2-3; tentatively, D is TRBD2 (7 bases). Germline lookup yields CDR1 LGHNA and CDR2 YNFKEQ. The CDR3 runs to 17 residues. The V and J ends lost 0 bases and 3 bases respectively, with 16 bases between them.

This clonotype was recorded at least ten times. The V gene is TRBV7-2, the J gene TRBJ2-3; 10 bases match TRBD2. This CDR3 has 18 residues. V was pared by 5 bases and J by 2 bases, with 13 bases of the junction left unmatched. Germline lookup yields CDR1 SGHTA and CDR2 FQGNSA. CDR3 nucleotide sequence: TGTGCCAGCAGCCCCAGGGTACTAGCGGGACTAGACACAGATACGCAGTATTTT. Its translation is CASSPRVLAGLDTDTQYF.

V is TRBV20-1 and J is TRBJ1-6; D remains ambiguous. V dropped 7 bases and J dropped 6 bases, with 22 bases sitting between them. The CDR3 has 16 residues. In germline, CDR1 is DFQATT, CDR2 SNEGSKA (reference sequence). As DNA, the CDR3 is TGCAGTGTTGAGACTACGGGCCTCGGCCCTAATTCACCCCTCCACTTT. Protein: CSVETTGLGPNSPLHF.

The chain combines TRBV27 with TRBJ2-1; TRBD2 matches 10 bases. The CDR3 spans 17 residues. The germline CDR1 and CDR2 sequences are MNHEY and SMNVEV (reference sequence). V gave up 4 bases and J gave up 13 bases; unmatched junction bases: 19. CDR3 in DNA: TGTGCCAGCAGTTCGAGTCCGGGACTAGCGAATCAAGAGACCCAGTTCTTC. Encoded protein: CASSSSPGLANQETQFF.

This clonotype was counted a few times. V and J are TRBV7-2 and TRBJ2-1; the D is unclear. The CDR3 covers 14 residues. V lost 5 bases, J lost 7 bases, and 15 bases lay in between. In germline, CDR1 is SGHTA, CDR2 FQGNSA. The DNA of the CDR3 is TGTGCCAGCAGCGGCAGGAGTGTGGGGAATGAGCAGTTCTTC. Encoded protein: CASSGRSVGNEQFF.

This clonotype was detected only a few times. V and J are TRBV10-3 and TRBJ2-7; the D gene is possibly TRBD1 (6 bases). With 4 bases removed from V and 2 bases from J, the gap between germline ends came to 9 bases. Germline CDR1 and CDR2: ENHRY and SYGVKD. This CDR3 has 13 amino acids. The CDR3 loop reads CAISGDTTYEQYF. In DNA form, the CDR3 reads TGTGCCATCAGTGGGGACACCACCTACGAGCAGTACTTC.

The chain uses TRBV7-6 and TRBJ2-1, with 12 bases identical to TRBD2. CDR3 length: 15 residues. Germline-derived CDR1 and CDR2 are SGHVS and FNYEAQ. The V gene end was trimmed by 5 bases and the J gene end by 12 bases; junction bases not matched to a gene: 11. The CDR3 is CASSPRVTSGSRQFF. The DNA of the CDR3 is TGTGCCAGCAGCCCGAGGGTGACTAGCGGGAGTAGGCAGTTCTTC.

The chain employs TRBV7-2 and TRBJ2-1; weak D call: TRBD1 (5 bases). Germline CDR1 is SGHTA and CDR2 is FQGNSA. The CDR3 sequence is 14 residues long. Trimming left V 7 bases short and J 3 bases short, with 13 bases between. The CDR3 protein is CASTPDSYYNEQFF. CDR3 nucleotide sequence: TGTGCCAGCACCCCCGACAGCTACTACAATGAGCAGTTCTTC.

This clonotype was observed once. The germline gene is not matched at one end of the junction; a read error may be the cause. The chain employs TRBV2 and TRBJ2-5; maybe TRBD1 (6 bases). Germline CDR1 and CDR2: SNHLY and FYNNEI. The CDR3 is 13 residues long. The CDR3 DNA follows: TGTGCCAGCATTAAGGACAGAGAAGAGGCCCAGTACTTC. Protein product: CASIKDREEAQYF.

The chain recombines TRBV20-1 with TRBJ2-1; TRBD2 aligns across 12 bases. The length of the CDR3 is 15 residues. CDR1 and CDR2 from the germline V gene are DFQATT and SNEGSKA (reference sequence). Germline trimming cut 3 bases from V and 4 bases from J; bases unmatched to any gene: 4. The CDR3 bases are TGCAGTGCTAGCAGGGGACTAGCGGGTTACAATGAGCAGTTCTTC. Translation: CSASRGLAGYNEQFF.

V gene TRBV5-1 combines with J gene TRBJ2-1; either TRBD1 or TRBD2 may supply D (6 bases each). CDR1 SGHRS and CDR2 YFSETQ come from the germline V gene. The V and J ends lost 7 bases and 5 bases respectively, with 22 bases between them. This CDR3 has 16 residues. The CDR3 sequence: CASGQITGLIHNEQFF. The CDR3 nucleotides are TGCGCCAGCGGACAGATTACTGGACTAATTCACAATGAGCAGTTCTTC.

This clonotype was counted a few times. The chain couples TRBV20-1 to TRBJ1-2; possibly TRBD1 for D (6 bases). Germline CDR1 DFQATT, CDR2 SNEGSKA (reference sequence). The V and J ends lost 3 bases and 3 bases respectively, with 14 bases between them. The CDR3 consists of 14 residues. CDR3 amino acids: CSASSGGRDYGYTF. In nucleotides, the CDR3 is TGCAGTGCTAGTAGTGGGGGGCGGGACTATGGCTACACCTTC.